Below, 29 T cell receptor beta chains from the same sample are listed, as sequenced in a study of T cell responses to AZD1222 COVID-19 vaccine. The repertoire was sequenced with immunoSEQ multiplex PCR; TCRdb's copy has only in-frame clones and lacks some. The sample records roughly 120,000 clones, roughly 92% being singletons. Sequences were derived from peripheral blood, sampled 28 days after the second AZD1222 dose. These receptors were taken from an adult who received the AZD1222 COVID-19 vaccine.

The chain uses TRBV9 and TRBJ2-7, with 7 bases identical to TRBD1. The CDR3 length is 12 residues. J was trimmed by 3 bases and V by 3 bases; bases with no gene match: 0. Germline lookup yields CDR1 SGDLS and CDR2 YYNGEE. The CDR3 DNA is TGTGCCAGCAGCGGACAGGGCTACGAGCAGTACTTC. This codes for CASSGQGYEQYF.

The chain combines TRBV18 with TRBJ2-7; TRBD1 agrees at 10 bases. The CDR3 consists of 14 residues. CDR1 KGHSH and CDR2 LQKENI come from the germline V gene. V dropped 4 bases and J dropped 6; count of bases not matched to a gene: 6. CDR3 residues: CASSRGTGDSEQYF. For the CDR3, the DNA is TGTGCCAGCTCACGTGGGACAGGGGACAGCGAGCAGTACTTC. Drawing the rest from reference TRBV18 and TRBJ2-7, the complete variable domain is NAGVMQNPRHLVRRRGQEARLRCSPMKGHSHVYWYRQLPEEGLKFMVYLQKENIIDESGMPKERFSAEFPKEGPSILRIQQVVRGDSAAYFCASSRGTGDSEQYFGPGTRLTVT.

V gene TRBV19 combines with J gene TRBJ1-5; D is unresolved. Trimming took 5 bases from V and 2 from J, leaving 7 bases between them. Germline CDR1 LNHDA, CDR2 SQIVND (reference sequence). CDR3 size: 13 residues. The CDR3 here is CASSGSGNQPQHF. CDR3 DNA: TGTGCCAGTAGTGGGTCCGGCAATCAGCCCCAGCATTTT.

The rearrangement links TRBV18 to TRBJ2-7, with no clear D. V dropped 2 bases and J dropped 2 bases, with 22 bases sitting between them. Per germline, CDR1 KGHSH and CDR2 LQKENI. The CDR3 totals 18 residues. The CDR3 DNA reads TGTGCCAGCTCACCAAGTGTCCCCAGGTTTCGGAAAACCTACGAGCAGTACTTC. Amino acids: CASSPSVPRFRKTYEQYF.

The chain carries TRBV18 and TRBJ1-1; D is undetermined. In germline, CDR1 is KGHSH, CDR2 LQKENI. The CDR3 has 15 residues. Trimming cost V 4 bases and J 1 base, with 13 bases left between them. CDR3 bases: TGTGCCAGCTCACACTCGAGACCGTCGAACACTGAAGCTTTCTTT. Residues: CASSHSRPSNTEAFF.

The chain uses TRBV4-1 and TRBJ2-2, with D hard to call. This CDR3 contains 13 residues. Germline-derived CDR1 and CDR2 are MGHRA and YSYEKL. Trimming removed 4 bases at V and 5 bases at J, with 8 bases between. In DNA form, the CDR3 reads TGCGCCAGCAGCCCTCAGACTACCGGGGAGCTGTTTTTT. Translated, it gives CASSPQTTGELFF.

This chain connects TRBV28 to TRBJ2-7; D assignment may be TRBD1 or TRBD2 (5 bases each). CDR1 is MDHEN and CDR2 is SYDVKM in the germline V gene. This CDR3 spans 15 amino acids. V gave up 4 bases and J gave up 5 bases, with 18 bases separating them. This CDR3 reads CASSSYGTRRDEQYF. The CDR3 nucleotides are TGTGCCAGCAGTTCCTACGGGACCCGGAGAGACGAGCAGTACTTC. The full variable domain, its missing parts supplied by reference TRBV28 and TRBJ2-7, is DVKVTQSSRYLVKRTGEKVFLECVQDMDHENMFWYRQDPGLGLRLIYFSYDVKMKEKGDIPEGYSVSREKKERFSLILESASTNQTSMYLCASSSYGTRRDEQYFGPGTRLTVT.

This chain joins TRBV27 and TRBJ2-1; tentatively, D is TRBD2 (6 bases). Trimming cost V 11 bases and J 0 bases, with 8 bases left between them. The germline V gene has CDR1 MNHEY and CDR2 SMNVEV (reference sequence). The CDR3 has 12 residues. The CDR3 region is CAGGSSYNEQFF. CDR3 DNA: TGTGCCGGGGGGAGCTCCTACAATGAGCAGTTCTTC.

The V and J genes are TRBV13 and TRBJ2-1, with 11 bases matching TRBD2. Per germline, CDR1 PRHDT and CDR2 FYEKMQ (reference sequence). Losses at the gene ends were 0 bases for V and 5 bases for J; bases not matched to a gene: 9. The CDR3 has 18 residues. The CDR3 loop reads CASSLGWASGRMDNEQFF. In DNA, the CDR3 is TGTGCCAGCAGCTTAGGCTGGGCTAGCGGGAGGATGGACAATGAGCAGTTCTTC.

The chain links TRBV4-2 to TRBJ2-7; D not certain. Trimming took 6 bases from V and 4 from J, leaving 19 bases between them. Per germline, CDR1 LGHNA and CDR2 YNFKEQ. This CDR3 is built from 15 residues. The CDR3 here is CASSQFVQVGYEQYF. CDR3 bases: TGTGCCAGCAGTCAGTTCGTGCAGGTTGGGTACGAGCAGTACTTC.

The chain uses TRBV28 and TRBJ1-5, with D possibly being TRBD1 (5 bases). CDR3 size: 14 residues. Germline assignment: CDR1 MDHEN and CDR2 SYDVKM. With 10 bases removed from V and 2 bases from J, the gap between germline ends came to 15 bases. The chain's CDR3 is CATAPGGGNQPQHF. CDR3 nucleotide sequence: TGTGCCACCGCCCCCGGGGGGGGCAATCAGCCCCAGCATTTT.

The sample holds one count of this clone. The gene calls are TRBV25-1 and TRBJ2-3; 7 bases map to TRBD2. Trimming cost V 4 bases and J 4 bases; bases outside gene matches: 11. Germline values: CDR1 MGHDK, CDR2 SYGVNS. This CDR3 is 16 amino acids long. The CDR3 is CASSAPGLGVSDTQYF. Here the CDR3 DNA reads TGTGCCAGCAGTGCGCCAGGACTAGGGGTATCAGATACGCAGTATTTT.

The chain has TRBV6-2 or TRBV6-3 and TRBJ2-2; 8 bases line up with TRBD1. CDR1 and CDR2 from the germline V gene are MNHEY and SVGEGT. The CDR3 totals 14 residues. V lost 3 bases to trimming and J lost 7 bases; unmatched junction nucleotides: 4. The CDR3 bases are TGTGCCAGCAGTTATGCAGGGGGCTTCGGGGAGCTGTTTTTT. Translating gives CASSYAGGFGELFF.

V usage is TRBV11-2 and J usage is TRBJ2-7; D not certain. The CDR3 is 14 residues long. The germline gives CDR1 SGHAT, CDR2 FQNNGV. The ends were cut back, 5 bases at V and 2 bases at J, with 13 bases in the middle. The CDR3 DNA is TGTGCCAGCAGCCCCGCGACTTTCACCTACGAGCAGTACTTC. Protein: CASSPATFTYEQYF.

The chain uses TRBV4-2 and TRBJ2-7; D is possibly TRBD1 (6 bases). This CDR3 spans 15 amino acids. Germline V gives CDR1 LGHNA, CDR2 YNFKEQ. Trimming shortened V by 1 base and J by 5 bases, and 15 bases separated the two germline ends. Here the CDR3 DNA reads TGTGCCAGCAGCCAAGGTGAGGGGGAAGTGAACGAGCAGTACTTC. Its translation is CASSQGEGEVNEQYF.

This chain links TRBV7-8 with TRBJ1-5, with TRBD1 as a possible D gene (5 bases). Looked up from germline, CDR1 is SGHVS and CDR2 is FQNEAQ. V was shortened by 2 bases and J by 5 bases, with 13 bases between the two germline ends. The CDR3 covers 15 residues. CDR3 coding DNA: TGTGCCAGCAGCTTAAACCAGGGTTTGGATCAGCCCCAGCATTTT. Translated: CASSLNQGLDQPQHF.

The chain uses TRBV11-2 and TRBJ2-7, with D perhaps being TRBD1 or TRBD2 (5 bases each). V gave up 5 bases and J gave up 7 bases, with 9 bases separating them. The CDR3 extends over 11 amino acids. CDR1 is SGHAT, CDR2 FQNNGV, per germline. CDR3 bases: TGTGCCAGCAGCCCGGGGCTAGAGCAGTACTTC. This translates into CASSPGLEQYF. The full variable domain, rest sourced from reference TRBV11-2 and TRBJ2-7, is EAGVAQSPRYKIIEKRQSVAFWCNPISGHATLYWYQQILGQGPKLLIQFQNNGVVDDSQLPKDRFSAERLKGVDSTLKIQPAKLEDSAVYLCASSPGLEQYFGPGTRLTVT.

The chain employs TRBV5-4 and TRBJ2-3; 9 positions agree with TRBD2. The CDR3 contains 16 residues. V was clipped by 4 bases and J by 2 bases; unmatched bases: 8. The germline gives CDR1 SGHNT, CDR2 YYREEE (reference sequence). The CDR3 DNA reads TGTGCCAGCAGCCCCCCGACTAGCGGTTTCACAGATACGCAGTATTTT. Translating it yields CASSPPTSGFTDTQYF.

The chain links TRBV6-4 to TRBJ1-5; D may be TRBD1 (6 bases). Germline CDR1 is MRHNA and CDR2 is SNTAGT. The CDR3 contains 13 residues. The V and J ends lost 6 bases and 7 bases respectively, with 13 bases between them. The CDR3 coding sequence is TGTGCCAGCAGCACACAGGGCGGGCAGCCCCAGCATTTT. Its protein is CASSTQGGQPQHF.

This clone has a single count. The chain is built from TRBV5-4 and TRBJ2-1, with 11 bases fitting TRBD2. Germline V lookup: CDR1 SGHNT, CDR2 YYREEE (reference sequence). J lost 7 bases, V lost 2 bases, and 5 bases had no gene match. There are 15 residues in the CDR3. CDR3 residues: CASSFSGRAGNEQFF. CDR3 DNA sequence: TGTGCCAGCAGCTTTAGCGGGAGGGCCGGAAATGAGCAGTTCTTC.

V usage is TRBV6-4 and J usage is TRBJ1-5; D remains unclear. In germline, CDR1 is MRHNA, CDR2 SNTAGT. Deletions cut 5 bases from V and 5 bases from J, with 22 bases between. The CDR3 loop spans 17 amino acids. CDR3 bases: TGTGCCAGCAGTAAACTTCCATTTTGGGCACCAGATCAGCCCCAGCATTTT. Translated: CASSKLPFWAPDQPQHF.

The chain is built from TRBV5-1 and TRBJ1-4; D is unclear. The V and J ends lost 4 bases and 4 bases respectively, with 14 bases between them. This CDR3 is 15 amino acids long. Germline CDR1 reads SGHRS; CDR2 reads YFSETQ. CDR3 DNA sequence: TGCGCCAGCAGCGATACTAGCGGGAATAATGAAAAACTGTTTTTT. It yields the protein CASSDTSGNNEKLFF.

CDR3 region: CASSPLGGSSYNEQFF. The CDR3 coding sequence is TGTGCCAGCAGCCCCCTTGGCGGGAGCTCCTACAATGAGCAGTTCTTC. This chain connects TRBV7-6 to TRBJ2-1; 7 nucleotides match TRBD2. This CDR3 has 16 residues. CDR1 is SGHVS, CDR2 FNYEAQ, per germline. Trimming cost V 5 bases and J 0 bases; bases outside gene matches: 7.

The rearrangement joins TRBV9 to TRBJ2-1, with 8 bases fitting TRBD2. V shed 0 bases, J shed 4 bases, and the junction held 6 bases outside the gene matches. The germline V gene encodes CDR1 SGDLS and CDR2 YYNGEE. CDR3 size: 16 residues. The DNA of the CDR3 is TGTGCCAGCAGCGTAGAGGAGCGGGAGAGGTACAATGAGCAGTTCTTC. It encodes CASSVEERERYNEQFF.

The chain employs TRBV18 and TRBJ1-3, with D maybe TRBD1 (5 bases). Trimming took off 5 bases at V and 1 base at J, with 12 bases between the two ends. The CDR3 extends over 15 amino acids. Germline-derived CDR1 and CDR2 are KGHSH and LQKENI. DNA of the CDR3: TGTGCCAGCTCAGAACTCAGGGTTTCTGGAAACACCATATATTTT. Residues: CASSELRVSGNTIYF.

Written as DNA, the CDR3 is TGTGCCAGCAGCCAAGATAGGGGACAGGGGGCAGGGGAAAAACTGTTTTTT. It yields the protein CASSQDRGQGAGEKLFF. V and J are TRBV4-2 and TRBJ1-4, with 12 bases that match TRBD1. Trimming took 0 bases from V and 8 from J; bases not matched to a gene: 7. Germline loops: CDR1 LGHNA, CDR2 YNFKEQ. The CDR3 covers 17 residues.

The chain joins TRBV15 to TRBJ1-3; D is unresolved. Germline V lookup: CDR1 LNHNV, CDR2 YYDKDF (reference sequence). The CDR3 runs 14 residues. V lost 3 bases to trimming and J lost 7 bases, with 13 bases between them. CDR3 residues: CATSSQNTVNTIYF. Here the CDR3 DNA reads TGTGCCACCAGCAGTCAAAATACCGTGAACACCATATATTTT.

This clone was picked up many times. This chain uses TRBV25-1 with TRBJ1-2; D unclear. With 1 base removed from V and 1 base from J, the gap between germline ends came to 7 bases. This CDR3 is 14 amino acids long. CDR1 and CDR2 from the germline V gene are MGHDK and SYGVNS. The CDR3 region has the DNA TGTGCCAGCAGTGAATTCCACCTTAACTATGGCTACACCTTC. Protein sequence: CASSEFHLNYGYTF.

The chain is built from TRBV28 and TRBJ1-5; D is unresolved. Trimming shortened V by 8 bases and J by 7 bases, and 21 bases separated the two germline ends. In germline, CDR1 is MDHEN, CDR2 SYDVKM. The CDR3 is 15 amino acids. CDR3 bases: TGTGCCAGCGCTAACGATCGGAGGGCTGGACAGCCCCAGCATTTT. Residues: CASANDRRAGQPQHF.